The clone carrying this TCR beta chain was seen many times. Antigen specificity is unknown. The germline V and J ends were trimmed by 0 bases and 0 bases, with 5 bases remaining between them. CDR3 length: 14 residues. The data originate from a study of T-cell reconstitution after alpha-beta-depleted transplantation in children. General observations from the study: After transplant, at about two months, alpha-beta T cells were reportedly derived from several hundred expanded graft clones. Hyperexpanded clones declined; after one year, newly produced T cells mostly supplied diversity.

A TCRbeta library incorporating unique molecular identifiers was prepared. TCRdb analysed the PCR reads with MiXCR anew, one entry per CDR3 protein. The sample has approximately 800,000 distinct CDR3 sequences, about 16% seen once; the top ten hold roughly 5%. The input for sequencing was PBMCs, mostly from graft donor cells, taken 360 days after TCRalphabeta/CD19-depleted stem cell transplant. This TCR was sampled from a male patient aged 5 to 17 who had a stem cell transplant for acute lymphoblastic leukemia, so the T cells may come from the graft donor. This chain uses TRBV12-3 or TRBV12-4 with TRBJ1-1; D unresolved. The DNA of the CDR3 is TGTGCCAGCAGTTTAGCACTCATGAACACTGAAGCTTTCTTT. Translated, it gives CASSLALMNTEAFF.